One sample yielded the 11 T cell receptor beta chains listed below, sequenced in a study of cytomegalovirus exposure and HLA in healthy donors. The PCR was carried out with 60 Vbeta primers and 13 Jbeta primers. Assay used: immunoSEQ multiplex PCR; TCRdb lists only in-frame clones, some missing. The sample lists 150,000 or so clones; around 80% were seen once. What was sequenced was PBMCs. These receptors were collected from a man aged 35 to 55 in good health and CMV-seropositive.

Here the CDR3 reads CATTARQGAGETQYF. DNA for the CDR3: TGTGCCACTACCGCCCGACAGGGGGCGGGAGAGACCCAGTACTTC. The rearrangement uses TRBV5-4 and TRBJ2-5, with 10 bases aligning to TRBD1. The V gene's germline CDR1 is SGHNT and CDR2 YYREEE (reference sequence). The CDR3 contains 15 residues. Trimming at V came to 9 bases and at J to 4 bases, leaving 12 bases not matched to a gene.

This sequence joins TRBV21-1 and TRBJ2-2; the D call of TRBD1 is as the table states it, not checked on the DNA. TRBV21-1 is marked as a pseudogene. This CDR3 is built from 15 residues. The CDR3 DNA sequence: TGTGCCAGCAGCCAACAGGGATCGAACACCGGGGAGCTGTTTTTT. Protein: CASSQQGSNTGELFF.

This clone has only one observation. The chain combines TRBV15 with TRBJ2-5, with 12 bases that match TRBD2. The CDR3 is 16 residues long. The J segment lost 4 bases and the V segment lost 11 bases, leaving 14 bases of the junction unmatched. Germline-derived CDR1 and CDR2 are LNHNV and YYDKDF (reference sequence). CDR3 bases: TGTGCCTCCCGACTAGCGGGAGTATCGGGGAGAGAGACCCAGTACTTC. Protein: CASRLAGVSGRETQYF.

This chain joins TRBV5-1 and TRBJ2-5; 7 nucleotides agree with TRBD2. CDR3 size: 15 residues. V shed 4 bases and J 3 bases; nucleotides not matched to a gene: 9. Germline CDR1 is SGHRS and CDR2 is YFSETQ. As DNA, the CDR3 is TGCGCCAGCAGCCCCGGGGGGTCACTGAAAGAGACCCAGTACTTC. This translates into CASSPGGSLKETQYF. Looking up the rest from reference TRBV5-1 and TRBJ2-5 gives the full variable domain: KAGVTQTPRYLIKTRGQQVTLSCSPISGHRSVSWYQQTPGQGLQFLFEYFSETQRNKGNFPGRFSGRQFSNSRSEMNVSTLELGDSALYLCASSPGGSLKETQYFGPGTRLLVL.

This chain joins TRBV4-1 and TRBJ2-3; D gene ambiguous. CDR1 is MGHRA and CDR2 is YSYEKL in the germline V gene. The CDR3 covers 16 residues. Trimming left V 0 bases short and J 5 bases short, with 15 bases between. In DNA, the CDR3 is TGCGCCAGCAGCCAAGATTCGGCGGAGAGGAGAGATACGCAGTATTTT. Amino acids: CASSQDSAERRDTQYF.

The rearrangement uses TRBV29-1 and TRBJ2-7; unclear D gene. This CDR3 comprises 16 residues. V was cut by 6 bases and J by 3 bases, with 24 bases left in between. Germline V CDR1 and CDR2: SQVTM, ANQGSEA. CDR3: CSVSNTPDKDLYEQYF. DNA of the CDR3: TGCAGCGTATCCAATACCCCTGACAAAGACCTCTACGAGCAGTACTTC.

For the CDR3, the DNA is TGTGCCAGCAGTCCCTCTGCCCGCTTTCTGGGCAGCAATCAGCCCCAGCATTTT. Protein: CASSPSARFLGSNQPQHF. The chain uses TRBV27 and TRBJ1-5; D is unresolved. Germline CDR1 reads MNHEY; CDR2 reads SMNVEV (reference sequence). Deletions cut 5 bases from V and 1 base from J, with 21 bases between. This CDR3 has 18 residues.

V usage is TRBV11-3 and J usage is TRBJ1-5, with 10 bases identical to TRBD1. V was clipped by 0 bases and J by 5 bases; unmatched bases: 10. CDR1 is SGHNT, CDR2 YENEEA, per germline. The CDR3 sequence is 18 residues long. Written as DNA, the CDR3 is TGTGCCAGCAGCTTAGATTCAGACGCCGGACAGGGGGATCAGCCCCAGCATTTT. Protein sequence: CASSLDSDAGQGDQPQHF.

This clone was observed a handful of times. The chain has TRBV6-5 and TRBJ2-7; D is unclear. The germline V and J ends were trimmed by 7 bases and 2 bases, with 9 bases remaining between them. Germline assignment: CDR1 MNHEY and CDR2 SVGAGI. The length of the CDR3 is 12 residues. The CDR3 reads CASKQTAYEQYF. The CDR3 nucleotides read TGTGCCAGCAAACAGACGGCCTACGAGCAGTACTTC.

The V gene is TRBV21-1, the J gene TRBJ1-1; the table calls TRBD1, which could not be checked here. TRBV21-1 is recorded as a pseudogene. The CDR3 is made up of 13 amino acids. CDR3 amino acids: CASNTGGRSEAFF. The CDR3 coding sequence is TGTGCCAGCAACACAGGGGGACGATCTGAAGCTTTCTTT.

This clone was counted once. The gene calls are TRBV6-1 and TRBJ1-1; maybe TRBD1 (5 bases). The CDR3 length is 13 residues. The V gene lost 2 bases and the J gene lost 4 bases, with 8 bases spanning the gap. The germline V gene encodes CDR1 MNHNS and CDR2 SASEGT. The CDR3 sequence: CASSEQGITEAFF. In DNA, the CDR3 is TGTGCCAGCAGTGAACAGGGTATCACTGAAGCTTTCTTT.